This T cell receptor (beta chain) was sequenced in a study of blood T cell repertoires in COVID-19 (dated by TCRdb to 2018 to 2020). Regarding the complete study: The collaborator samples originated in the United States, Italy and Spain and spanned the acute and convalescent phases of COVID-19. The prospective study material was composed of cDNA or gDNA derived from T cells, B-cell-depleted T cells, or PBMCs. The dataset comprised deeply sampled blood TCRbeta repertoires from subjects exposed to, actively infected with, or recovered from COVID-19. The repertoires were made available in a free public database intended to serve as a resource for research on the immune response to SARS-CoV-2. The samples were drawn from two sources: the first 160 participants of the ongoing ImmuneRACE study, and 1,000 to 1,500 subjects contributed by 6 global collaborators. A de-identified subject ID, COVID-19 status, age in years and sex were almost always included in the sample metadata. HLA class I and class II types, where available, came from metadata supplied by the sample provider rather than from assay-based typing.

V is pared back by 7 bases and J by 6 bases, with 19 bases lying between the germline termini. The CDR3 contains 15 residues, cysteine and phenylalanine counted. The retained sequence is limited to the CDR3, 45 bases, with the frame set at the first base. Looking up the germline V gene (reference sequence) yields CDR1 LNHDA and CDR2 SQIVND. General study outcomes and caveats: The amount of clinical and demographic metadata varied by source and participant and was provided uncurated.

Remarks on this clone: Its antigen remains undetermined. The sample holds no much larger clone one base away, and base qualities are not on file.

Participants in the prospective study were enrolled through a virtual design, were aged roughly 18 to 100 years, and lived in some 24 United States geographic areas. In the prospective study, cohorts were assigned on the basis of participant-reported clinical history obtained from a screening survey and a study questionnaire. In the prospective study, whole blood, serum and a nasopharyngeal or oropharyngeal swab were collected from each participant by mobile phlebotomists. Over an approximately 2-month period, participants in the prospective study had the option of providing additional blood draws and questionnaires. Before DNA extraction, prospective study blood samples were shipped either frozen or at room temperature. TCRbeta CDR3 regions were amplified from genomic DNA using the immunoSEQ Assay, a bias-controlled multiplex PCR. On the study's bioinformatics: The number of nucleated cells in each sample was estimated by amplification of reference gene primers within the assay. Sequence reads were collapsed and filtered to measure the absolute abundance of every unique TCRbeta CDR3 rearrangement. Productive Simpson clonality was computed per sample as the square root of Simpson's diversity index over productive rearrangements. Sourced from immuneACCESS, this table was stored by TCRdb with only in-frame sequences that have V and J called. A share of the clones is absent; for the studies checked, an unresolved V gene accounts for under half, and the remainder has no known explanation. The DNA gave D and trimming, while V, J and clone size come from that table. Counted in this sample were 200,000 to 250,000 clones; roughly 89% of them appeared once. The ten largest make up more than 3.5% of the sample.

Sequenced: PBMCs or T cells enriched from blood (not recorded which). The sequence links TRBV19 to TRBJ1-5, with a weak D call of TRBD1 (6 bases match). The origin of this receptor is a middle-aged woman with acute COVID-19. The sequenced DNA: TGTGCCAGTACCCCCTCCGGAAGAGGGGGTCAGCCCCAGCATTTT. Its protein product is CASTPSGRGGQPQHF.